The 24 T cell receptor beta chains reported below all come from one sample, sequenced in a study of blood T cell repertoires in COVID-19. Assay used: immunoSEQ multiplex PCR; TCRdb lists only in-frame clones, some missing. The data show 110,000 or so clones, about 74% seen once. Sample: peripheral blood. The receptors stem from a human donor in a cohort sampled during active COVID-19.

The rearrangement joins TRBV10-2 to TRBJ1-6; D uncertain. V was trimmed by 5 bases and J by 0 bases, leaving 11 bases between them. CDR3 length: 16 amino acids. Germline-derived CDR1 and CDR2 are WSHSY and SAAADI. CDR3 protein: CASSHTGSSYNSPLHF. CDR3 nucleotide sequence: TGCGCCAGCAGTCACACCGGGAGCTCCTATAATTCACCCCTCCACTTT.

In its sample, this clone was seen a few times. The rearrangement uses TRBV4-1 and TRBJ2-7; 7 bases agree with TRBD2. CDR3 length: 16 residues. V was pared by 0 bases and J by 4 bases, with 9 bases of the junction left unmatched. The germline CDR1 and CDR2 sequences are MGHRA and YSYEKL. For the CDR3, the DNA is TGCGCCAGCAGCCAAGAGGGAGGGCATCCCTCGTACGAGCAGTACTTC. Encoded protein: CASSQEGGHPSYEQYF.

The CDR3 coding sequence is TGTGCCAGCAGTGAATTTGAGGGCTGGGACTATGGCTACACCTTC. As protein: CASSEFEGWDYGYTF. The V and J genes are TRBV2 and TRBJ1-2; unclear D gene. CDR1 SNHLY and CDR2 FYNNEI come from the germline V gene. The CDR3 loop spans 15 amino acids. Trimming removed 2 bases at V and 3 bases at J, with 13 bases between.

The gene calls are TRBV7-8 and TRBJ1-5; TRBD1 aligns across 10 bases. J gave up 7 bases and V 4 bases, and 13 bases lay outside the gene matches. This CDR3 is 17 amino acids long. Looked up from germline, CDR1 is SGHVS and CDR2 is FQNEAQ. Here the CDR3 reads CASSWDRDRGPGQPQHF. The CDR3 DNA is TGTGCCAGCAGCTGGGACCGGGACAGGGGTCCGGGACAGCCCCAGCATTTT.

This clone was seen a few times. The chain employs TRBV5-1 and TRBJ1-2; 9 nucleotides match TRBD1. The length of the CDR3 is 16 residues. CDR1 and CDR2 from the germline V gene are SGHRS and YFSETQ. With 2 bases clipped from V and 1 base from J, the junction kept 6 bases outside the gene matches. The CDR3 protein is CASSFGQGRGNYGYTF. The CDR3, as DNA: TGCGCCAGCAGCTTCGGACAGGGGAGGGGTAACTATGGCTACACCTTC.

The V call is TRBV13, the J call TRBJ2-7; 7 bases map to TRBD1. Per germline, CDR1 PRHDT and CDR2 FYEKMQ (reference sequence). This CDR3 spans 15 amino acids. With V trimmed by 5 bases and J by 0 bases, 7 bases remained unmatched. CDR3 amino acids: CASSAAGGSSYEQYF. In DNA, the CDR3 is TGTGCCAGCAGCGCTGCAGGGGGAAGCTCCTACGAGCAGTACTTC.

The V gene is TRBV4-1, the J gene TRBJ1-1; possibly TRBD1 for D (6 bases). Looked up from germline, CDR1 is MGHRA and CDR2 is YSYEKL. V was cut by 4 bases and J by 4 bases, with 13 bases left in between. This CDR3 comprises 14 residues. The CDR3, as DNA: TGCGCCAGCAGCCTTGGGGGGGCATCCACTGAAGCTTTCTTT. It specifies CASSLGGASTEAFF.

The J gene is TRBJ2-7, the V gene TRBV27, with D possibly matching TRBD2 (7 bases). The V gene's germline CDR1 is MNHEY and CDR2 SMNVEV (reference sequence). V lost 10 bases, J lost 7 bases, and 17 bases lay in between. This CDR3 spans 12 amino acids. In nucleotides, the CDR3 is TGTGCCACCCGGGGGGCCCGAGCTGAGCAGTACTTC. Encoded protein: CATRGARAEQYF.

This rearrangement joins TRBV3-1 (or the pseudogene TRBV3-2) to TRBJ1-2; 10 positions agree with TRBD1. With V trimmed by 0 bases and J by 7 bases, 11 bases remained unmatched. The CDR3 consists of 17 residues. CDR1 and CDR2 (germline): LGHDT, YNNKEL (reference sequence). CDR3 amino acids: CASSQDAPRTGGVGYTF. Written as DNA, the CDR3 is TGTGCCAGCAGCCAAGATGCCCCTAGGACAGGGGGTGTTGGCTACACCTTC.

The CDR3 nucleotides read TGTGCCAGCACAGCGGGAGAGACCCAGTACTTC. It is translated as CASTAGETQYF. The V gene is TRBV2, the J gene TRBJ2-5; D is perhaps TRBD2 (6 bases). CDR1 and CDR2 (germline): SNHLY, FYNNEI. The V end lost 7 bases, the J end lost 4 bases, and 7 bases lay between the germline ends. The CDR3 loop spans 11 amino acids.

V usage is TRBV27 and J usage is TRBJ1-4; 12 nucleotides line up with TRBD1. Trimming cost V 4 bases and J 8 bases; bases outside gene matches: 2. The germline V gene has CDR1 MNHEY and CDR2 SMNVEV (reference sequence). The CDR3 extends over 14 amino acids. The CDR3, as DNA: TGTGCCAGCAGTTGGGGACAGGGGGCGGAAAAACTGTTTTTT. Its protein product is CASSWGQGAEKLFF.

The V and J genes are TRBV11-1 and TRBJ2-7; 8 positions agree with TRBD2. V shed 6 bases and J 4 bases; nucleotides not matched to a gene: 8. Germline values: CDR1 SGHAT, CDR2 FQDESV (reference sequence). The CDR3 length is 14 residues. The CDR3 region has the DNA TGTGCCAGCAGTTATCCGGGACTAGGATACGAGCAGTACTTC. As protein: CASSYPGLGYEQYF. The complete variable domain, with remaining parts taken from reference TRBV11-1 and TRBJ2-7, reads EAEVAQSPRYKITEKSQAVAFWCDPISGHATLYWYRQILGQGPELLVQFQDESVVDDSQLPKDRFSAERLKGVDSTLKIQPAELGDSAMYLCASSYPGLGYEQYFGPGTRLTVT.

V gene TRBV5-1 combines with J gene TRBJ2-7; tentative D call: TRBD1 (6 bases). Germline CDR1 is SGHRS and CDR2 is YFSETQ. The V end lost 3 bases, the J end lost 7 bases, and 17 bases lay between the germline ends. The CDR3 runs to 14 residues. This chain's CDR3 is CASSWWDNSGEQYF. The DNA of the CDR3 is TGCGCCAGCAGCTGGTGGGACAATTCTGGGGAGCAGTACTTC. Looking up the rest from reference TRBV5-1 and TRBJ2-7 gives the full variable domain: KAGVTQTPRYLIKTRGQQVTLSCSPISGHRSVSWYQQTPGQGLQFLFEYFSETQRNKGNFPGRFSGRQFSNSRSEMNVSTLELGDSALYLCASSWWDNSGEQYFGPGTRLTVT.

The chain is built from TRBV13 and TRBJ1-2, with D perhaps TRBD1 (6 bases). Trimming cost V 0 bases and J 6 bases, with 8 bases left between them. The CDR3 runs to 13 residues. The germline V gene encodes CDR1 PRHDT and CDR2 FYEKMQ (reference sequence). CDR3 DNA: TGTGCCAGCAGCTTAGGAGCAGGGGATGGCTACACCTTC. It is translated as CASSLGAGDGYTF.

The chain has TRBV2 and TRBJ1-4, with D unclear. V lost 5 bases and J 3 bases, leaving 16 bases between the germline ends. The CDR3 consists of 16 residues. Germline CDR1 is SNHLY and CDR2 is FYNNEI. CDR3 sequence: CASSPSGGLANEKLFF. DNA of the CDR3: TGTGCCAGCAGTCCTTCGGGAGGGTTAGCTAATGAAAAACTGTTTTTT.

CDR3 DNA sequence: TGTGCCAGCGTTAGTGGTAGAACAGCAAGCGAGCAGTACTTC. This sequence encodes CASVSGRTASEQYF. The V and J genes are TRBV2 and TRBJ2-7; D is unclear. Germline V gene sequence: CDR1 SNHLY, CDR2 FYNNEI. The germline V and J ends were trimmed by 8 bases and 6 bases, with 20 bases remaining between them. This CDR3 has 14 residues.

The CDR3 coding sequence is TGTGCCAGCAGCTTACGTGGAACAGGCGCCTCTGGAAACACCATATATTTT. It encodes CASSLRGTGASGNTIYF. The rearrangement links TRBV11-3 to TRBJ1-3, with TRBD1 as a possible D gene (5 bases). CDR3 length equals 17 residues. CDR1 is SGHNT, CDR2 YENEEA, per germline. Trimming took 2 bases from V and 0 from J, leaving 14 bases between them.

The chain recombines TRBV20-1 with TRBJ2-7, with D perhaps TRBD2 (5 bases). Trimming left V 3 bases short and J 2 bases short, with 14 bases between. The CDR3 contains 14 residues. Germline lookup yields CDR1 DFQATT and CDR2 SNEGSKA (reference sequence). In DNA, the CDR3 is TGCAGTGCTAGTTCCCGGACTGATACCTACGAGCAGTACTTC. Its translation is CSASSRTDTYEQYF.

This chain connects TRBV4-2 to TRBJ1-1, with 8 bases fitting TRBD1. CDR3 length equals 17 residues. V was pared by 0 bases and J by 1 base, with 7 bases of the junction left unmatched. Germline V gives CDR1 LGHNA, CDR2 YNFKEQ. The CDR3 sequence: CASSQEPPGTGNTEAFF. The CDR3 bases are TGTGCCAGCAGCCAAGAGCCCCCCGGGACAGGGAACACTGAAGCTTTCTTT.

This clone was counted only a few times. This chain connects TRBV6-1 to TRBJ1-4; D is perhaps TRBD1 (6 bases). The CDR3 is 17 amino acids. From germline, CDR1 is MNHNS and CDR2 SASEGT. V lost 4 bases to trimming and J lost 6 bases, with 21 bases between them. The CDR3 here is CASSATAGGQPHEKLFF. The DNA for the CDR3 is TGTGCCAGCAGTGCTACAGCCGGAGGACAGCCGCATGAAAAACTGTTTTTT.

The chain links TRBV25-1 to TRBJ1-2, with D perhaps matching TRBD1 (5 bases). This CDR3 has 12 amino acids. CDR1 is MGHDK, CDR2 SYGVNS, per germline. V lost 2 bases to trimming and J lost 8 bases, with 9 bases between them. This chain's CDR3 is CASSEGTGGYTF. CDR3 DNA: TGTGCCAGCAGTGAAGGCACAGGAGGCTACACCTTC.

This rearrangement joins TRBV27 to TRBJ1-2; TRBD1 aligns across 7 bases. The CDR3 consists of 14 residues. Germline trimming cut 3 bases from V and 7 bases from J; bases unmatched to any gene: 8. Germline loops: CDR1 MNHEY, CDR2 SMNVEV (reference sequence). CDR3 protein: CASSLSGTVGGYTF. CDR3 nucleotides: TGTGCCAGCAGTTTGTCCGGGACAGTAGGTGGCTACACCTTC.

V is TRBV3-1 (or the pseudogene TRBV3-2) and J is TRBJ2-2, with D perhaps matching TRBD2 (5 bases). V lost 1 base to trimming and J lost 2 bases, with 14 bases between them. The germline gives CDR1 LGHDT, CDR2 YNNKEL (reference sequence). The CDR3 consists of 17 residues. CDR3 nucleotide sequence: TGTGCCAGCAGCCAAGTGGAGGACTTCTTAAACACCGGGGAGCTGTTTTTT. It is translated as CASSQVEDFLNTGELFF.

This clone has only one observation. In DNA, the CDR3 is TGTGCCAGCAGCCCAGAACAGGCGTCGGGCTACACCTTC. Translating it yields CASSPEQASGYTF. The chain links TRBV3-1 (or the pseudogene TRBV3-2) to TRBJ1-2; D is perhaps TRBD1 (5 bases). The CDR3 loop spans 13 amino acids. V was shortened by 4 bases and J by 8 bases, with 14 bases between the two germline ends. The V gene's germline CDR1 is LGHDT and CDR2 YNNKEL (reference sequence).